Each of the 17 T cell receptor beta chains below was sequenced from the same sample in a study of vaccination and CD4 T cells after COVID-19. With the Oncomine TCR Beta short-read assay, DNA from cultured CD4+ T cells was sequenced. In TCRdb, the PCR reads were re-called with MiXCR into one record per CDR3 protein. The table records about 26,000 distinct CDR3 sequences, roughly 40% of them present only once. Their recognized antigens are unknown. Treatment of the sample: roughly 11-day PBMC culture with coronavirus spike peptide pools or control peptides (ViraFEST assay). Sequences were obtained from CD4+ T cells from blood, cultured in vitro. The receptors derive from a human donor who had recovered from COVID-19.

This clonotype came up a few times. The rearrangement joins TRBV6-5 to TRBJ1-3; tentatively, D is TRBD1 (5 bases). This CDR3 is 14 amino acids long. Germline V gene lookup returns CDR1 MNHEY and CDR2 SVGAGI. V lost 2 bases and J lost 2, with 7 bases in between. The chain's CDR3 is CASSYRGAGNTIYF. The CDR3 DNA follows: TGTGCCAGCAGTTACCGGGGCGCTGGAAACACCATATATTTT.

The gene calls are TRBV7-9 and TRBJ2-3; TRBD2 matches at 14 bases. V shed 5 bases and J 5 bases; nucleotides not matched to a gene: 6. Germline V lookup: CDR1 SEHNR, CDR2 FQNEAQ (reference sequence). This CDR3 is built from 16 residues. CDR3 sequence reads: CASSARLAGGIDTQYF. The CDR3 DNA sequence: TGTGCCAGCAGCGCTCGACTAGCGGGGGGGATAGATACGCAGTATTTT.

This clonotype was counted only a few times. The CDR3 DNA reads as TGCAGTGCTAACAGACAGGGCGGGAATCAGCCCCAGCATTTT. It translates to CSANRQGGNQPQHF. The rearrangement links TRBV20-1 to TRBJ1-5, with 7 bases lining up with TRBD1. J was trimmed by 4 bases and V by 4 bases; bases with no gene match: 7. This CDR3 is built from 14 residues. CDR1 is DFQATT and CDR2 is SNEGSKA in the germline V gene (reference sequence).

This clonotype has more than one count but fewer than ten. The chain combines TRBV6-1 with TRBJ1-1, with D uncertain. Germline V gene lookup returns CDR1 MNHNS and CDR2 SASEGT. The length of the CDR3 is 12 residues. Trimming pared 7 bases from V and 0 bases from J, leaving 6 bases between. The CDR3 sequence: CASKRMNTEAFF. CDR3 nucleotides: TGTGCCAGCAAAAGAATGAACACTGAAGCTTTCTTT.

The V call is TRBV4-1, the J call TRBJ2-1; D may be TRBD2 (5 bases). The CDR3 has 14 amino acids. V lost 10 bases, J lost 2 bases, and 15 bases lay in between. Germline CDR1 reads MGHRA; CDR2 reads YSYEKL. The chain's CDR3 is CATGVAETYNEQFF. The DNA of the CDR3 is TGCGCCACCGGGGTGGCCGAAACCTACAATGAGCAGTTCTTC.

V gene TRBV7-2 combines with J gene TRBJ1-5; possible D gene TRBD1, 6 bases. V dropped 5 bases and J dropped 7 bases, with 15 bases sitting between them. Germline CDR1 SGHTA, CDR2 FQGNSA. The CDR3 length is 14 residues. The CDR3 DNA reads TGTGCCAGCAGCCCCCCCGGGACAAAGCAGCCCCAGCATTTT. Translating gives CASSPPGTKQPQHF. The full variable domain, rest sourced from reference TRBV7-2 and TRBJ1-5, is GAGVSQSPSNKVTEKGKDVELRCDPISGHTALYWYRQSLGQGLEFLIYFQGNSAPDKSGLPSDRFSAERTGGSVSTLTIQRTQQEDSAVYLCASSPPGTKQPQHFGDGTRLSIL.

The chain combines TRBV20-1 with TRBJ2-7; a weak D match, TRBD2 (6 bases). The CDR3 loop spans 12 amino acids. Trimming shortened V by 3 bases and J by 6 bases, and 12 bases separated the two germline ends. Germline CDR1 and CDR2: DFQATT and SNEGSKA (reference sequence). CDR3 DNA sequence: TGCAGTGCTAGCCCAAAAGCGGGCGAGCAGTACTTC. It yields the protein CSASPKAGEQYF.

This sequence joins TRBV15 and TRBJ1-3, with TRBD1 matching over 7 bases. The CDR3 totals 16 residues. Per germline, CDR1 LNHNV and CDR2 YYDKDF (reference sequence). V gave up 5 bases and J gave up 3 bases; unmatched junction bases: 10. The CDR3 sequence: CATSPSSRQGGNTIYF. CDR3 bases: TGTGCCACCAGCCCTAGTAGTCGACAGGGTGGAAACACCATATATTTT.

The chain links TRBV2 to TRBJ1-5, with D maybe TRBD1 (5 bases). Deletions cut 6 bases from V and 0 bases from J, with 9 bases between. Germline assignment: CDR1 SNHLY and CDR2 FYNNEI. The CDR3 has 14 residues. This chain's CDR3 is CASRAGLSNQPQHF. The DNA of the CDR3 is TGTGCCAGCAGGGCGGGACTTAGCAATCAGCCCCAGCATTTT.

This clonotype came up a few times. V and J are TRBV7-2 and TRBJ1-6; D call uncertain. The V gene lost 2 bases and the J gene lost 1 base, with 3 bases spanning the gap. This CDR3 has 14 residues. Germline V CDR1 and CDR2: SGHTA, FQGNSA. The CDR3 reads CASSLSSYNSPLHF. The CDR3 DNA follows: TGTGCCAGCAGCTTAAGTTCCTATAATTCACCCCTCCACTTT.

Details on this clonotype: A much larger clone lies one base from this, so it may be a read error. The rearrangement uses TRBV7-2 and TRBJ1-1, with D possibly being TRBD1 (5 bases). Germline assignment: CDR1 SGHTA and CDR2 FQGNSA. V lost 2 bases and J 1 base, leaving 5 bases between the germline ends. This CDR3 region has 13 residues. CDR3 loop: CASSLQGNTEAFF. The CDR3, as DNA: TGTGCCAGCAGCTTACAGGGGAACACTGAAGCTTTCTTT.

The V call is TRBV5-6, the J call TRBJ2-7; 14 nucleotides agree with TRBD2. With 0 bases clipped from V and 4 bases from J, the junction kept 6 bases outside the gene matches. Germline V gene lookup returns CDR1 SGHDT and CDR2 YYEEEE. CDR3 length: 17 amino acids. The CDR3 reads CASSLAPGLAGVYEQYF. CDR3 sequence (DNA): TGTGCCAGCAGCTTGGCCCCGGGACTAGCGGGAGTATACGAGCAGTACTTC. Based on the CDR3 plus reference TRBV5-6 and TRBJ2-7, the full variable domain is DAGVTQSPTHLIKTRGQQVTLRCSPKSGHDTVSWYQQALGQGPQFIFQYYEEEERQRGNFPDRFSGHQFPNYSSELNVNALLLGDSALYLCASSLAPGLAGVYEQYFGPGTRLTVT.

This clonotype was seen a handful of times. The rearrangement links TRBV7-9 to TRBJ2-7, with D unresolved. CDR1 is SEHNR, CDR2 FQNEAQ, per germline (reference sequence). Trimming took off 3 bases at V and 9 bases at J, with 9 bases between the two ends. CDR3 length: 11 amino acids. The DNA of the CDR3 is TGTGCCAGCAGCTTGGGCCCAGGGCAGTACTTC. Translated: CASSLGPGQYF.

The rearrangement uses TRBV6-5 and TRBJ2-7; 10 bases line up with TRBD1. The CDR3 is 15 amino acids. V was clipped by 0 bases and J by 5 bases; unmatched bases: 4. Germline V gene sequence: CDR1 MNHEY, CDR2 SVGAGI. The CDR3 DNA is TGTGCCAGCAGTTACTCCGGGACAGGGGTCGACGAGCAGTACTTC. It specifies CASSYSGTGVDEQYF.

The CDR3 DNA reads TGCAGTGCCCTAACCGGGCTTCCGGTCACAGATACGCAGTATTTT. Its protein is CSALTGLPVTDTQYF. The chain uses TRBV20-1 and TRBJ2-3; no clear D gene. The CDR3 contains 15 residues. The V end lost 6 bases, the J end lost 2 bases, and 18 bases lay between the germline ends. The V gene's germline CDR1 is DFQATT and CDR2 SNEGSKA (reference sequence).

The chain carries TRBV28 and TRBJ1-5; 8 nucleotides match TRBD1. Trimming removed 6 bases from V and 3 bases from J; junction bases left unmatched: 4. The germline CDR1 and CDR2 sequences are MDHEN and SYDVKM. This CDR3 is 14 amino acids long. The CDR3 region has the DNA TGTGCCAGCAGCCAGGGACAGGCCAATCAGCCCCAGCATTTT. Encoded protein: CASSQGQANQPQHF.

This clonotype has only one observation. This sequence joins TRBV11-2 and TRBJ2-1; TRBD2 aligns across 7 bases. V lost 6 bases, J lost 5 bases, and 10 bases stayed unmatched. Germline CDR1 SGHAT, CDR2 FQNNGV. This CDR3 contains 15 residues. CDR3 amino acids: CASSPIERGNNEQFF. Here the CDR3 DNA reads TGTGCCAGCAGTCCGATCGAGCGGGGAAACAATGAGCAGTTCTTC.